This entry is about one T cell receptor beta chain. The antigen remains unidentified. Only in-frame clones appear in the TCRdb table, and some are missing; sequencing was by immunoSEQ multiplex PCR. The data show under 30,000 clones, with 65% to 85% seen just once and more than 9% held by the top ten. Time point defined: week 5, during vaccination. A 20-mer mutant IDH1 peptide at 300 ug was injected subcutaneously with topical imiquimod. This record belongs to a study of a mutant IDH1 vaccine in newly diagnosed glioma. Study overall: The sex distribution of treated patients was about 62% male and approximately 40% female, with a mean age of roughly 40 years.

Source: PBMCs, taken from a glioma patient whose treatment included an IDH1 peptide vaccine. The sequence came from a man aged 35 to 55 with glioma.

The CDR3, as DNA: TGTGCCAGCAGCCGCCGGGGTCCAATCGGAGCTTCACCCCTCCACTTT. It encodes CASSRRGPIGASPLHF. The chain is built from TRBV2 and TRBJ1-6, with D unresolved. Germline assignment: CDR1 SNHLY and CDR2 FYNNEI. The CDR3 loop spans 16 amino acids. Between the trimmed V and J ends, which lost 6 bases and 9 bases, there was a span of 21 bases. Together with reference TRBV2 and TRBJ1-6, the CDR3 gives the full variable domain: EPEVTQTPSHQVTQMGQEVILRCVPISNHLYFYWYRQILGQKVEFLVSFYNNEISEKSEIFDDQFSVERPDGSNFTLKIRSTKLEDSAMYFCASSRRGPIGASPLHFGNGTRLTVT.